This T cell receptor beta chain was sequenced during a study of blood T cell repertoires in COVID-19. Study-level information: PBMCs, B-cell-depleted T cells, or T cells were the source of the cDNA or gDNA that made up the material.

Germline values: CDR1 KGHDR, CDR2 SFDVKD. This CDR3 has 15 amino acids. Germline trimming cut 1 base from V and 6 bases from J; bases unmatched to any gene: 2. Assay: immunoSEQ multiplex PCR; the TCRdb copy retains only in-frame clones and omits some. This sample has a few hundred thousand clones, with around 92% found just once. The chain is built from TRBV24-1 and TRBJ1-6; 7 positions agree with TRBD1. This sequence was found in a woman in her twenties or thirties who had recovered from COVID-19. The sample consisted of PBMCs or T cells enriched from blood (not recorded which). The CDR3 protein is CATSDFRGTNSPLHF. CDR3 DNA: TGTGCCACCAGTGATTTCAGGGGGACTAATTCACCCCTCCACTTT.